This TCR beta chain originates from a study of T cell responses to AZD1222 COVID-19 vaccine. General study points: Spike-spanning, vaccine-associated CD4 TCRs were dominant at 160-218 and 743-854. Per reports, nearly half of all spike-specific TCRs target regions that are unmutated in variants. Just a handful of AZD1222 recipients were seropositive at baseline. Sampling captured repertoires only after the peak T cell response.

TCRdb's table, derived via immunoSEQ multiplex PCR, lists solely in-frame clones and lacks some. In the table there are under 200,000 clones, roughly nine tenths of which are singletons. The CDR3 has 12 residues. Germline lookup yields CDR1 SGHAT and CDR2 FQNNGV. Turning to this clone: Its target is unknown. An end of the junction does not agree with germline; a read error may underlie this.

The chain uses TRBV11-2 and TRBJ2-1, with 7 bases fitting TRBD1. Material: peripheral blood, obtained on day 0 of AZD1222 vaccination. The clonotype comes from an adult in good health. CDR3 in DNA: TGTGCCAGCAGCGTGGGACAGATCGGCCACCTCTTC. Its protein product is CASSVGQIGHLF. Full variable domain (remainder filled in from reference TRBV11-2 and TRBJ2-1): EAGVAQSPRYKIIEKRQSVAFWCNPISGHATLYWYQQILGQGPKLLIQFQNNGVVDDSQLPKDRFSAERLKGVDSTLKIQPAKLEDSAVYLCASSVGQIGHLFGPGTRLTVL.